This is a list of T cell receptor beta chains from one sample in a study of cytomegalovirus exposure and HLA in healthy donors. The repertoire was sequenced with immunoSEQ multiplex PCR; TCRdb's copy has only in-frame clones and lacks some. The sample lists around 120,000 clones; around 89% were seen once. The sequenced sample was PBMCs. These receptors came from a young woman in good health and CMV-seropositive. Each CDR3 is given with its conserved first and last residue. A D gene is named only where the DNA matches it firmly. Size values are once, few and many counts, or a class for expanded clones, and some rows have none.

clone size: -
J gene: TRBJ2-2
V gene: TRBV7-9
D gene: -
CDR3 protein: CASSRDTGELFF
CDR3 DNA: TGTGCCAGCAGCCGAGACACCGGGGAGCTGTTTTTT

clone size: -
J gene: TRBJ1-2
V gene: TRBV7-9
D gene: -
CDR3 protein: CASSLGAGATYGYTF
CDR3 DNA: TGTGCCAGCAGCTTAGGAGCGGGCGCGACCTATGGCTACACCTTC

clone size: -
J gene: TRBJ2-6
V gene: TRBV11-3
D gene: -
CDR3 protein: CASSVLIGAGANVLTF
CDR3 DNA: TGTGCCAGTTCGGTTCTTATTGGAGCTGGGGCCAACGTCCTGACTTTC

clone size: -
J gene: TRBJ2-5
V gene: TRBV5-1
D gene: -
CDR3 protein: CASSTQGGRETQYF
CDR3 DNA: TGCGCCAGCAGCACTCAGGGGGGACGTGAGACCCAGTACTTC

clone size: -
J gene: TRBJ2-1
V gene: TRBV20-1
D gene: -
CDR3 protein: CSARLVNEQFF
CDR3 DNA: TGCAGTGCTCGACTAGTGAATGAGCAGTTCTTC

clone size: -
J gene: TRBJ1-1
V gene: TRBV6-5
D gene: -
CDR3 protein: CAALWNTEAFF
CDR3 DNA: TGTGCCGCCCTATGGAACACTGAAGCTTTCTTT

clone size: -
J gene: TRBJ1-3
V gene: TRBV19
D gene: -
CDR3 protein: CASNPALAGASGNTIYF
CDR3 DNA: TGTGCCAGTAACCCCGCCCTGGCAGGGGCCTCTGGAAACACCATATATTTT

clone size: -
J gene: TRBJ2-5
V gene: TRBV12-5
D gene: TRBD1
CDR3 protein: CASALTGGDPETQYF
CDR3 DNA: TGTGCTAGTGCCCTGACAGGGGGTGATCCTGAGACCCAGTACTTC

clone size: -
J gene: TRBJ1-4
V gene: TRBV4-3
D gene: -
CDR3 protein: CASSQDRSGSSEKLFF
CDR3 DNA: TGCGCCAGCAGCCAAGATCGGTCGGGGTCGAGTGAAAAACTGTTTTTT

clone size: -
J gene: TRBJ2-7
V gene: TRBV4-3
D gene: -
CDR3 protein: CASSQDRLLGYEQYF
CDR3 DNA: TGCGCCAGCAGCCAAGATCGACTGCTAGGCTACGAGCAGTACTTC

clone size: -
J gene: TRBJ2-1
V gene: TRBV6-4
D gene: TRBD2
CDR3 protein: CASSDGLAGDEQFF
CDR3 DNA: TGTGCCAGCAGTGACGGACTAGCGGGAGATGAGCAGTTCTTC

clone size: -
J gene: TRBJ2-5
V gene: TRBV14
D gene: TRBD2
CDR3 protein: CASQRDFQETQYF
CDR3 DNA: TGTGCCAGCCAGCGGGATTTCCAAGAGACCCAGTACTTC

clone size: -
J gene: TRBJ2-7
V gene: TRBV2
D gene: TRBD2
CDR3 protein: CASSRTSGGGEQYF
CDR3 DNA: TGTGCCAGCAGTAGGACTAGCGGGGGCGGCGAGCAGTACTTC

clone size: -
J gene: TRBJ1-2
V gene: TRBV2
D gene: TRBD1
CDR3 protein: CASSGTDRGYGYTF
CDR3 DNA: TGTGCCAGCAGTGGAACGGACAGGGGGTATGGCTACACCTTC

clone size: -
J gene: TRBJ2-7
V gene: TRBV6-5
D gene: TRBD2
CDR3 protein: CASRWTSGRLEQYF
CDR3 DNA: TGTGCCAGCAGGTGGACTAGCGGGAGGCTTGAGCAGTACTTC

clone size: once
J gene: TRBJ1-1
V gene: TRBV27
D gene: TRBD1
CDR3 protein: CASSGTRQGNTEAFF
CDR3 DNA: TGTGCCAGCAGTGGGACGAGACAGGGGAACACTGAAGCTTTCTTT

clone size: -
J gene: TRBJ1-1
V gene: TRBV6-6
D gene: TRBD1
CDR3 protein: CASSPRTGIAEAFF
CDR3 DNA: TGTGCCAGCAGCCCCCGGACAGGGATCGCTGAAGCTTTCTTT

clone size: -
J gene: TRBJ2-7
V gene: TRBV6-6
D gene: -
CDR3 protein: CASSGPVYEQYF
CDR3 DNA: TGTGCCAGCAGTGGGCCCGTATACGAGCAGTACTTC

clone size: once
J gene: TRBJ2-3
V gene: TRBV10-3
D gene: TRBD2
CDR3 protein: CATLGSREGSTDTQYF
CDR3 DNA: TGTGCCACTCTGGGGAGCAGGGAGGGTAGCACAGATACGCAGTATTTT

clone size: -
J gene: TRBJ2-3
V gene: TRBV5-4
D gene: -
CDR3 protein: CASSLAGSTDTQYF
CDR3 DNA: TGTGCCAGCAGCTTAGCGGGTAGCACAGATACGCAGTATTTT

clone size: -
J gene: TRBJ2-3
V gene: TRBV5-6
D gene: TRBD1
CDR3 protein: CASSEDRNTYTQYF
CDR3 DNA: TGTGCCAGCAGCGAGGACAGGAACACATATACGCAGTATTTT

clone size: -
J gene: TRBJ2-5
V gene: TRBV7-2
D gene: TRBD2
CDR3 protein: CASSAAGLGGETQYF
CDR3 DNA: TGTGCCAGCAGCGCCGCGGGACTCGGGGGGGAGACCCAGTACTTC

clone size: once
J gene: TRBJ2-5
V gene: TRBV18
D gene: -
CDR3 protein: CASSGTRGQETQYF
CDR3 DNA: TGTGCCAGCTCAGGAACCAGGGGCCAAGAGACCCAGTACTTC

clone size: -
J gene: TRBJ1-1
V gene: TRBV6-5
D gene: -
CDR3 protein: CASSRTAMNTEAFF
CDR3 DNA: TGTGCCAGCAGCCGGACAGCAATGAACACTGAAGCTTTCTTT

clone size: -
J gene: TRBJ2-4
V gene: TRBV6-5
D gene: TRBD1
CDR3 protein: CASRPGQKNIQYF
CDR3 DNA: TGTGCCAGCAGGCCGGGACAGAAAAACATTCAGTACTTC

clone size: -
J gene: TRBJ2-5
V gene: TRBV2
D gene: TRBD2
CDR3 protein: CASSALGLAGETQYF
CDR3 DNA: TGTGCCAGCAGTGCGCTGGGACTAGCGGGAGAGACCCAGTACTTC

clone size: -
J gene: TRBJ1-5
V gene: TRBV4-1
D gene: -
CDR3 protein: CASSQERTNQPQHF
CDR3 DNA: TGCGCCAGCAGCCAAGAACGCACAAATCAGCCCCAGCATTTT

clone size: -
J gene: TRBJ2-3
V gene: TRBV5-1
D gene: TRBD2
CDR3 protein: CASSWGLTDTQYF
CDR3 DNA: TGCGCCAGCAGCTGGGGACTAACAGATACGCAGTATTTT

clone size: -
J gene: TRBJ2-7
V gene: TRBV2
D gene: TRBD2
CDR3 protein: CASSAPGGSGSNLYEQYF
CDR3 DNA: TGTGCCAGCAGTGCCCCCGGGGGTAGCGGGAGCAATTTGTACGAGCAGTACTTC

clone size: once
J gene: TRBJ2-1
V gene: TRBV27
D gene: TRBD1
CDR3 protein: CASSLDTGGPYEQFF
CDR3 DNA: TGTGCCAGCAGTTTAGATACAGGGGGCCCGTATGAGCAGTTCTTC

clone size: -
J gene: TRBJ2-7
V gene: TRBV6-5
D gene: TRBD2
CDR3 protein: CASRGTSGYEQYF
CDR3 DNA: TGTGCCAGCAGAGGGACTAGCGGCTACGAGCAGTACTTC

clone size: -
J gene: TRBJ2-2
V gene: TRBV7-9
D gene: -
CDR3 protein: CALSGVPLGRTLGAGELFF
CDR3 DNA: TGTGCCCTTTCGGGCGTACCCCTGGGGCGAACTCTAGGGGCCGGGGAGCTGTTTTTT

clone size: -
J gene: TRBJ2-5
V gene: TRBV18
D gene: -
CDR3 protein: CASSPSGQETQYF
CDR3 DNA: TGTGCCAGCTCACCAAGCGGACAAGAGACCCAGTACTTC

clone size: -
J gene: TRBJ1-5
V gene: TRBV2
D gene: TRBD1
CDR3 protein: CASRLGQGVQPQHF
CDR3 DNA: TGTGCCAGCAGACTGGGACAGGGGGTTCAGCCCCAGCATTTT

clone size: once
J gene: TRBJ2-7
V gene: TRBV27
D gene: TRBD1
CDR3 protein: CASSFGTGGGEQYF
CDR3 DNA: TGTGCCAGCAGTTTCGGGACAGGGGGCGGCGAGCAGTACTTC

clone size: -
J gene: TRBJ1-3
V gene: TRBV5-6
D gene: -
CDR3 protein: CASSLAGLSFSGNTIYF
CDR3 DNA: TGTGCCAGCAGCTTGGCCGGACTGTCCTTCTCTGGAAACACCATATATTTT

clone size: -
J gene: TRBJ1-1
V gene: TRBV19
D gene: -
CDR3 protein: CASSIGPFEAFF
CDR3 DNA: TGTGCCAGTAGTATAGGTCCGTTTGAAGCTTTCTTT

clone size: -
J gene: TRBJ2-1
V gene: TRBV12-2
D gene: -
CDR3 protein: CASRLARASSYNEQFF
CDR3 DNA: TGTGCAAGTCGCTTAGCGCGGGCCAGCTCCTACAATGAGCAGTTCTTC

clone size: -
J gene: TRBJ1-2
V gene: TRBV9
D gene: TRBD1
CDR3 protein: CASSGGQGANYGYTF
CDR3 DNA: TGTGCCAGCAGCGGGGGACAGGGGGCAAACTATGGCTACACCTTC

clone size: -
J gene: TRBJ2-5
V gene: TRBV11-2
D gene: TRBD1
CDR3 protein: CASSPGQGETQYF
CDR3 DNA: TGTGCCAGCAGCCCCGGACAGGGGGAAACCCAGTACTTC

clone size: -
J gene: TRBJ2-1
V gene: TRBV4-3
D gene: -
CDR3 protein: CASSQDRPGPYNEQFF
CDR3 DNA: TGCGCCAGCAGCCAAGACAGGCCAGGGCCATACAATGAGCAGTTCTTC

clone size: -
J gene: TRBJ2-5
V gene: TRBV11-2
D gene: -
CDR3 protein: CASSRLEGPQETQYF
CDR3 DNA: TGTGCCAGCAGCCGTTTGGAGGGACCACAAGAGACCCAGTACTTC